Detailed here is one T cell receptor beta chain. Its matching antigen is unknown. These data come from a study of identical twins. Broader study findings: Abundant beta clonotypes from cord blood had fewer insertions, unlike memory repertoires, which showed none. Cross-sectional statistical analysis, not tracking of the same donors, underpinned the conclusions.

From germline, CDR1 is SGHNT and CDR2 YENEEA. The CDR3 totals 15 residues. V gave up 5 bases and J gave up 7 bases; unmatched junction bases: 8. TCRdb re-called the 5' RACE reads through MiXCR, storing one row per CDR3 protein. The data show 200,000 to 250,000 distinct CDR3 sequences, more than 12% seen once. The material sequenced was memory (CD45RO+) T cells sorted from blood. V gene TRBV11-3 combines with J gene TRBJ1-2; 12 nucleotides match TRBD1. The clonotype was recovered from a woman between 18 and 29 years old in good health. This CDR3 is CASSAYGTGGSGYTF. CDR3 nucleotide sequence: TGTGCCAGCAGCGCATACGGGACAGGGGGCAGTGGCTACACCTTC.